The 25 T cell receptor beta chains presented below share a single source sample, sequenced in a study of T cell changes during pregnancy in multiple sclerosis. Clones were read by immunoSEQ multiplex PCR, and TCRdb kept only the in-frame ones, dropping some. This sample has about 29,000 clones; about nine tenths occur once, and the top ten carry about 6.3%. This sample comprised CD8+ T cells from peripheral blood mononuclear cells, obtained before pregnancy. Receptors were obtained from a female donor with multiple sclerosis, enrolled in a pregnancy study.

The chain employs TRBV18 and TRBJ2-5; no clear D. V lost 4 bases to trimming and J lost 5 bases, with 8 bases between them. This CDR3 has 12 residues. Germline V CDR1 and CDR2: KGHSH, LQKENI. The CDR3 loop is CASSLPGETQYF. DNA of the CDR3: TGTGCCAGCTCACTCCCCGGGGAGACCCAGTACTTC.

The chain has TRBV14 and TRBJ2-1, with D possibly being TRBD1 (6 bases). The CDR3 spans 14 residues. V lost 0 bases and J 6 bases, leaving 9 bases between the germline ends. Germline assignment: CDR1 SGHDN and CDR2 FVKESK. Here the CDR3 DNA reads TGTGCCAGCAGCCAAGATTGGGGGCCCAATGAGCAGTTCTTC. This gives the protein CASSQDWGPNEQFF.

This clone was picked up one time. The chain joins TRBV7-9 to TRBJ1-2; TRBD1 is a possible D gene (5 bases). Per germline, CDR1 SEHNR and CDR2 FQNEAQ (reference sequence). V lost 4 bases, J lost 1 base, and 7 bases lay in between. The CDR3 runs to 13 residues. This CDR3 reads CASSSTVNYGYTF. CDR3 nucleotides: TGTGCCAGCAGCTCGACAGTTAACTATGGCTACACCTTC.

This chain connects TRBV4-3 to TRBJ2-3; D uncertain. The V end lost 1 base, the J end lost 6 bases, and 11 bases lay between the germline ends. CDR3 size: 14 residues. Germline CDR1 LGHNA, CDR2 YSLEER. Here the CDR3 reads CASSQVQLEDTQYF. The CDR3, as DNA: TGCGCCAGCAGCCAAGTTCAGTTGGAGGATACGCAGTATTTT.

The chain is built from TRBV19 and TRBJ2-3; 12 bases fit TRBD2. Germline CDR1 and CDR2: LNHDA and SQIVND (reference sequence). After removal of 9 bases from V and 2 bases from J, the junction contained 6 bases not matched to a gene. The CDR3 is 15 amino acids. CDR3 sequence: CASASGRALTDTQYF. In DNA form, the CDR3 reads TGTGCCAGCGCTAGCGGGAGGGCCCTCACAGATACGCAGTATTTT.

The chain has TRBV6-1 and TRBJ2-3; the D gene is possibly TRBD2 (6 bases). V was trimmed by 1 base and J by 0 bases, leaving 11 bases between them. The germline CDR1 and CDR2 sequences are MNHNS and SASEGT. The CDR3 extends over 16 amino acids. This chain's CDR3 is CASSEVPGTSTDTQYF. CDR3 sequence (DNA): TGTGCCAGCAGTGAAGTACCAGGGACTAGCACAGATACGCAGTATTTT.

The chain has TRBV4-1 and TRBJ2-1, with 9 bases fitting TRBD1. There are 17 residues in the CDR3. Per the germline V gene, CDR1 is MGHRA and CDR2 is YSYEKL. Germline trimming cut 0 bases from V and 3 bases from J; bases unmatched to any gene: 6. The CDR3 DNA follows: TGCGCCAGCAGCCAAGATCTCCGGGACAGGGTCTACAATGAGCAGTTCTTC. The encoded protein is CASSQDLRDRVYNEQFF.

The chain couples TRBV9 to TRBJ1-5, with 9 bases aligning to TRBD1. This CDR3 comprises 15 residues. V lost 3 bases, J lost 6 bases, and 7 bases stayed unmatched. The germline CDR1 and CDR2 sequences are SGDLS and YYNGEE. This CDR3 is CASSAGTGNFQPQHF. In nucleotides, the CDR3 is TGTGCCAGCAGCGCCGGGACAGGGAATTTTCAGCCCCAGCATTTT.

The CDR3 sequence is CATSRAQGPSYEQYF. In DNA form, the CDR3 reads TGTGCCACCAGCAGAGCCCAGGGCCCCTCCTACGAGCAGTACTTC. The chain carries TRBV15 and TRBJ2-7; D is perhaps TRBD1 (5 bases). Trimming left V 1 base short and J 0 bases short, with 10 bases between. The CDR3 has 15 amino acids. In germline, CDR1 is LNHNV, CDR2 YYDKDF (reference sequence).

The chain has TRBV18 and TRBJ2-7, with D tentatively TRBD2 (6 bases). The CDR3 consists of 15 residues. From germline, CDR1 is KGHSH and CDR2 LQKENI. V lost 3 bases, J lost 4 bases, and 16 bases lay in between. The CDR3 loop is CASSPGSRGWYEQYF. The CDR3 nucleotides read TGTGCCAGCTCACCGGGTTCGCGGGGATGGTACGAGCAGTACTTC.

The rearrangement uses TRBV10-2 and TRBJ2-1; 12 positions match TRBD2. The J segment lost 9 bases and the V segment lost 6 bases, leaving 9 bases of the junction unmatched. CDR1 is WSHSY and CDR2 is SAAADI in the germline V gene. The CDR3 has 15 residues. The CDR3 loop reads CASRLTSGSLGEQFF. In DNA form, the CDR3 reads TGCGCCAGCAGGTTGACTAGCGGGAGTCTTGGTGAGCAGTTCTTC.

This sequence joins TRBV7-9 and TRBJ1-2; D possibly corresponds to TRBD1 (6 bases). Germline loops: CDR1 SEHNR, CDR2 FQNEAQ (reference sequence). This CDR3 has 16 residues. The ends were cut back, 5 bases at V and 8 bases at J, with 24 bases in the middle. The CDR3 protein is CASSLGIPGAVGGYTF. In nucleotides, the CDR3 is TGTGCCAGCAGCCTAGGTATACCAGGGGCAGTTGGAGGCTACACCTTC.

This rearrangement joins TRBV19 to TRBJ1-4, with no clear D. This CDR3 has 11 amino acids. The V end lost 11 bases, the J end lost 7 bases, and 11 bases lay between the germline ends. The germline gives CDR1 LNHDA, CDR2 SQIVND (reference sequence). The CDR3 sequence is CAAERGEKLFF. The DNA for the CDR3 is TGTGCCGCCGAGAGAGGTGAAAAACTGTTTTTT.

The CDR3 protein is CASSLQGVREKLFF. In DNA form, the CDR3 reads TGTGCCAGCAGCTTGCAGGGGGTGAGGGAAAAACTGTTTTTT. This chain links TRBV7-6 with TRBJ1-4; TRBD1 aligns across 7 bases. The germline gives CDR1 SGHVS, CDR2 FNYEAQ. V lost 3 bases, J lost 8 bases, and 6 bases stayed unmatched. The CDR3 loop spans 14 amino acids.

The chain links TRBV27 to TRBJ2-7; 7 bases match TRBD2. Per germline, CDR1 MNHEY and CDR2 SMNVEV (reference sequence). J gave up 5 bases and V 1 base, and 11 bases lay outside the gene matches. The CDR3 covers 16 residues. The CDR3 protein is CASSLYSGGGRHEQYF. CDR3 in DNA: TGTGCCAGCAGTTTATACTCGGGAGGAGGTAGACACGAGCAGTACTTC.

The CDR3 here is CASSSYRGNGKLAKNIQYF. Written as DNA, the CDR3 is TGTGCCAGCAGCTCATACAGGGGGAATGGGAAGCTGGCCAAAAACATTCAGTACTTC. The chain employs TRBV7-6 and TRBJ2-4; 8 bases map to TRBD1. This CDR3 spans 19 amino acids. V was pared by 4 bases and J by 1 base, with 15 bases of the junction left unmatched. Germline V gene sequence: CDR1 SGHVS, CDR2 FNYEAQ.

The rearrangement joins TRBV7-9 to TRBJ1-1; D is ambiguous. With 5 bases removed from V and 2 bases from J, the gap between germline ends came to 9 bases. CDR1 and CDR2 (germline): SEHNR, FQNEAQ (reference sequence). The CDR3 loop spans 13 amino acids. In DNA form, the CDR3 reads TGTGCCAGCAGCGGAGGCGGAAACACTGAAGCTTTCTTT. Protein product: CASSGGGNTEAFF.

The chain recombines TRBV30 with TRBJ1-5; TRBD1 matches at 7 bases. The CDR3 length is 16 residues. CDR1 and CDR2 (germline): GTSNPN, SVGIG (reference sequence). V trimming: 5 bases; J trimming: 3 bases; junction bases outside the gene matches: 13. The CDR3 region is CAWDGLGQENNQPQHF. The CDR3 nucleotides are TGTGCCTGGGACGGTTTAGGACAGGAAAACAATCAGCCCCAGCATTTT.

The sample holds a few counts of this clone. The rearrangement links TRBV29-1 to TRBJ1-1; no firm D call. V was clipped by 2 bases and J by 0 bases, with 13 bases between them. Germline V gives CDR1 SQVTM, CDR2 ANQGSEA. The CDR3 covers 15 residues. CDR3 DNA: TGCAGCGTTGAAAAGGGCAGCGGATTGAACACTGAAGCTTTCTTT. As protein: CSVEKGSGLNTEAFF. Full variable domain (outside the CDR3, taken from reference TRBV29-1 and TRBJ1-1): SAVISQKPSRDICQRGTSLTIQCQVDSQVTMMFWYRQQPGQSLTLIATANQGSEATYESGFVIDKFPISRPNLTFSTLTVSNMSPEDSSIYLCSVEKGSGLNTEAFFGQGTRLTVV.

The chain couples TRBV2 to TRBJ1-4, with 10 bases that match TRBD1. The CDR3 covers 16 residues. Germline CDR1 and CDR2: SNHLY and FYNNEI. V lost 7 bases to trimming and J lost 5 bases; unmatched junction nucleotides: 10. CDR3 amino acids: CASTPIPGQGNEKLFF. The CDR3 DNA follows: TGTGCCAGCACCCCAATTCCGGGACAGGGGAATGAAAAACTGTTTTTT.

The chain links TRBV4-2 to TRBJ2-5, with TRBD2 as a possible D gene (6 bases). CDR3 length: 16 amino acids. CDR1 LGHNA and CDR2 YNFKEQ come from the germline V gene. The V gene lost 0 bases and the J gene lost 7 bases, with 18 bases spanning the gap. CDR3 region: CASSQDPGTGAVTQYF. CDR3 DNA sequence: TGTGCCAGCAGCCAAGATCCGGGCACGGGAGCGGTGACCCAGTACTTC.

The chain carries TRBV27 and TRBJ2-3; D call uncertain. The V gene's germline CDR1 is MNHEY and CDR2 SMNVEV (reference sequence). The CDR3 is made up of 12 amino acids. The V end lost 6 bases, the J end lost 6 bases, and 10 bases lay between the germline ends. The DNA of the CDR3 is TGTGCCAGCAGCCACCCCCGGGATACGCAGTATTTT. Translated, it gives CASSHPRDTQYF.

V is TRBV6-4 and J is TRBJ1-5, with D possibly being TRBD1 (5 bases). Germline V gene sequence: CDR1 MRHNA, CDR2 SNTAGT. This CDR3 has 13 amino acids. The V and J ends lost 5 bases and 4 bases respectively, with 9 bases between them. Here the CDR3 reads CASSKGPNQPQHF. The DNA for the CDR3 is TGTGCCAGCAGTAAGGGGCCTAATCAGCCCCAGCATTTT.

The V and J genes are TRBV6-6 and TRBJ2-7; D is possibly TRBD2 (5 bases). The V end was cut by 3 bases, the J end by 5 bases, with 17 bases between. The germline V gene encodes CDR1 MNHNY and CDR2 SVGAGI (reference sequence). This CDR3 has 15 amino acids. The CDR3 protein is CASSYSLGVPNEQYF. The CDR3 DNA reads TGTGCCAGCAGTTATTCTCTCGGGGTTCCGAACGAGCAGTACTTC.

This rearrangement joins TRBV9 to TRBJ2-1, with 13 bases fitting TRBD2. Per germline, CDR1 SGDLS and CDR2 YYNGEE. The V segment lost 3 bases and the J segment 6 bases; nucleotides outside the gene matches: 6. CDR3 length equals 16 residues. The CDR3: CASSAPRTSGSNEQFF. The CDR3 DNA sequence: TGTGCCAGCAGCGCACCCCGGACTAGCGGGAGCAATGAGCAGTTCTTC.